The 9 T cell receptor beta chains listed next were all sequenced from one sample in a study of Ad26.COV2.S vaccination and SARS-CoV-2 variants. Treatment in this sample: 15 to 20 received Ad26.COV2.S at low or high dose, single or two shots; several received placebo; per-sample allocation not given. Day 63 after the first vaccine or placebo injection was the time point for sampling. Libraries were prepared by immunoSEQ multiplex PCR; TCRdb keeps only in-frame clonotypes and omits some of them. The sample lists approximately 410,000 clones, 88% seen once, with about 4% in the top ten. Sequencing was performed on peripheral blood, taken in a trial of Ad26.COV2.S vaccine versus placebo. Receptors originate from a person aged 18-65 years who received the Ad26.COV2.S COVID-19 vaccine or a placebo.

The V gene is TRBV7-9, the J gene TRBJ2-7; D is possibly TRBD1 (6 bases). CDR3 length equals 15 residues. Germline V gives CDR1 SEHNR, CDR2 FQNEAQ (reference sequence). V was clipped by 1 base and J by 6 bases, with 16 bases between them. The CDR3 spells CASSLGYGRGSEQYF. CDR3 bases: TGTGCCAGCAGCTTAGGGTACGGCAGGGGAAGCGAGCAGTACTTC.

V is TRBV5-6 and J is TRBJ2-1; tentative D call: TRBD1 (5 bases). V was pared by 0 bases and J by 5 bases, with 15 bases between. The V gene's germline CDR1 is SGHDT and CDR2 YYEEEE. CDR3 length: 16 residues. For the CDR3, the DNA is TGTGCCAGCAGCTTGGCCTTTAGGACGGACAACAATGAGCAGTTCTTC. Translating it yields CASSLAFRTDNNEQFF.

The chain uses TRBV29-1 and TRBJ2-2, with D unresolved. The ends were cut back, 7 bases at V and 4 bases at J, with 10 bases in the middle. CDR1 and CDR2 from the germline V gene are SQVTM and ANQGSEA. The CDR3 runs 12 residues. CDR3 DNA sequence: TGCAGCGCCCCGAATGTCACCGGGGAGCTGTTTTTT. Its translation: CSAPNVTGELFF.

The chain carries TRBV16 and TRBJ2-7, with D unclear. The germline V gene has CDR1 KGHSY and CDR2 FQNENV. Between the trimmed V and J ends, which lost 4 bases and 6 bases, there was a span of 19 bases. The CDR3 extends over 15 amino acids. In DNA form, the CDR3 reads TGTGCCAGCAGCCGAGACTCAGCTGATCGGTCCGAGCAGTACTTC. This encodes CASSRDSADRSEQYF. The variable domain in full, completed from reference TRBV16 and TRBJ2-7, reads GEEVAQTPKHLVRGEGQKAKLYCAPIKGHSYVFWYQQVLKNEFKFLISFQNENVFDETGMPKERFSAKCLPNSPCSLEIQATKLEDSAVYFCASSRDSADRSEQYFGPGTRLTVT.

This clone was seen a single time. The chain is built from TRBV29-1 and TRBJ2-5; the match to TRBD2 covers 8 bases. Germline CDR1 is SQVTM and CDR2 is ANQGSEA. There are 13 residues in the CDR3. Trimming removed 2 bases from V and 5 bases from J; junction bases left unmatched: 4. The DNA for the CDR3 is TGCAGCGTTGAACCCTCGGGAGGGGAGACCCAGTACTTC. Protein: CSVEPSGGETQYF. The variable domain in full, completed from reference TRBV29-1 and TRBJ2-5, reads SAVISQKPSRDICQRGTSLTIQCQVDSQVTMMFWYRQQPGQSLTLIATANQGSEATYESGFVIDKFPISRPNLTFSTLTVSNMSPEDSSIYLCSVEPSGGETQYFGPGTRLLVL.

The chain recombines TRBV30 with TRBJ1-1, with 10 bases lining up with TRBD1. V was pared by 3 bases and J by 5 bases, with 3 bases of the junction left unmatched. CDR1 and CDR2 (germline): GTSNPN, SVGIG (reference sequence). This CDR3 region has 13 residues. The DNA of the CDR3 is TGTGCCTGGAGGGACAGGGGGGAGACTGAAGCTTTCTTT. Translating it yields CAWRDRGETEAFF. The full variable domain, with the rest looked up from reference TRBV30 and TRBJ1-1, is SQTIHQWPATLVQPVGSPLSLECTVEGTSNPNLYWYRQAAGRGLQLLFYSVGIGQISSEVPQNLSASRPQDRQFILSSKKLLLSDSGFYLCAWRDRGETEAFFGQGTRLTVV.

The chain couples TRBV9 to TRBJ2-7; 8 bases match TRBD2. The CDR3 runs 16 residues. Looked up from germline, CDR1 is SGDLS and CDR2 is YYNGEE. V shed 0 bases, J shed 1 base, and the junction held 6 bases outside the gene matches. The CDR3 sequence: CASSVERGGLSYEQYF. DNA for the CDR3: TGTGCCAGCAGCGTAGAACGGGGGGGCCTATCCTACGAGCAGTACTTC. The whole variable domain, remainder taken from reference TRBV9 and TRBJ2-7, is DSGVTQTPKHLITATGQRVTLRCSPRSGDLSVYWYQQSLDQGLQFLIQYYNGEERAKGNILERFSAQQFPDLHSELNLSSLELGDSALYFCASSVERGGLSYEQYFGPGTRLTVT.

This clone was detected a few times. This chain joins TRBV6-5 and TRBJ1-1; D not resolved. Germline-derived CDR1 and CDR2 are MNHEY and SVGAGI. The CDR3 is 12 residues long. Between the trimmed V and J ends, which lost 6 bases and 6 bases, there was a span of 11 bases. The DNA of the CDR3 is TGTGCCAGCAGAGCAGGTGGACCTGAAGCTTTCTTT. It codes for CASRAGGPEAFF.

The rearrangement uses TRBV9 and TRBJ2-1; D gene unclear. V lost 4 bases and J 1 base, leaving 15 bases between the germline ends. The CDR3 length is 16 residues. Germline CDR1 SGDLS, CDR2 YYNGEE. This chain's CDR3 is CASSPSSIRSYNEQFF. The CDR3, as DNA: TGTGCCAGCAGCCCCAGCTCCATAAGATCCTACAATGAGCAGTTCTTC.